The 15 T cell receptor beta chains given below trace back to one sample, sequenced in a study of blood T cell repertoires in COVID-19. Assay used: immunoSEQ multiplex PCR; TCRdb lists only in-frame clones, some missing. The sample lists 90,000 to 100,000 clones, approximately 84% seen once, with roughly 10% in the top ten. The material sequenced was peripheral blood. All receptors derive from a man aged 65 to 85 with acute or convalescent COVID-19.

The CDR3 spells CASSQERALPEKLFF. CDR3 nucleotides: TGCGCCAGCAGCCAAGAGAGGGCATTACCTGAAAAACTGTTTTTT. V and J are TRBV4-1 and TRBJ1-4; no clear D. Trimming removed 0 bases from V and 7 bases from J, with 12 bases in between. Germline assignment: CDR1 MGHRA and CDR2 YSYEKL. This CDR3 region has 15 residues.

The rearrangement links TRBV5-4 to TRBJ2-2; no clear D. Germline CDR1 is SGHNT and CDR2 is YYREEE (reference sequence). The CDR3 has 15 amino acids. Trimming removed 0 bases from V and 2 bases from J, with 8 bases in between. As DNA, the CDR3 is TGTGCCAGCAGCTTGGACAGCACCAACACCGGGGAGCTGTTTTTT. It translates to CASSLDSTNTGELFF.

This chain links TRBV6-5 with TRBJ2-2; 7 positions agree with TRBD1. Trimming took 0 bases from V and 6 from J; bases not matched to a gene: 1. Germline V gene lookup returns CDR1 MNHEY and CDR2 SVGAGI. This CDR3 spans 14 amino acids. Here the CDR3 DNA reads TGTGCCAGCAGTTACTCGACAGGGTCCGGGGAGCTGTTTTTT. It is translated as CASSYSTGSGELFF.

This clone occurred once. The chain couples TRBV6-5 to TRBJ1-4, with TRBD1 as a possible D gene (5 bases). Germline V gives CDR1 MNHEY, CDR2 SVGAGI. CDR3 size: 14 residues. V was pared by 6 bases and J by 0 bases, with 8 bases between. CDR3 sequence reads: CASRRQPTNEKLFF. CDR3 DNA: TGTGCCAGCAGAAGACAGCCAACTAATGAAAAACTGTTTTTT.

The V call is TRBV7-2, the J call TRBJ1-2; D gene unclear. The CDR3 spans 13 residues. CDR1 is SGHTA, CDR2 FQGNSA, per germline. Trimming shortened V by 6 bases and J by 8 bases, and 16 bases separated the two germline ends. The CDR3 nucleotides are TGTGCCAGCAGTCCCTATCTAAGTGTAGGCTACACCTTC. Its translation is CASSPYLSVGYTF.

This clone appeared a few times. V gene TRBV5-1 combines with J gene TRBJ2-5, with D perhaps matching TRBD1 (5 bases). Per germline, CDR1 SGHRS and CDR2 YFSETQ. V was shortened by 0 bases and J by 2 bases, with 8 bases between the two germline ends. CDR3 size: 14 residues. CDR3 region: CASSLGQMQETQYF. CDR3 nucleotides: TGCGCCAGCAGCTTGGGACAGATGCAAGAGACCCAGTACTTC. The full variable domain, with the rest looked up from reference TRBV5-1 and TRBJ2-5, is KAGVTQTPRYLIKTRGQQVTLSCSPISGHRSVSWYQQTPGQGLQFLFEYFSETQRNKGNFPGRFSGRQFSNSRSEMNVSTLELGDSALYLCASSLGQMQETQYFGPGTRLLVL.

CDR3 sequence reads: CASSYGTSGHEQYF. CDR3 sequence (DNA): TGTGCCAGCAGTTATGGGACTAGCGGTCACGAGCAGTACTTC. This chain links TRBV6-2 or TRBV6-3 with TRBJ2-7; 11 positions agree with TRBD2. The CDR3 contains 14 residues. The J segment lost 5 bases and the V segment lost 3 bases, leaving 3 bases of the junction unmatched. Germline CDR1 and CDR2: MNHEY and SVGEGT.

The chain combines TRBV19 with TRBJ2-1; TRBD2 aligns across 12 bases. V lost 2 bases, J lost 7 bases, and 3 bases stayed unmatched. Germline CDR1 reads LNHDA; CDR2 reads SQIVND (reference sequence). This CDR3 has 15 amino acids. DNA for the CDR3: TGTGCCAGTAGTATACTAGCGGGGGGGAGGAATGAGCAGTTCTTC. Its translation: CASSILAGGRNEQFF. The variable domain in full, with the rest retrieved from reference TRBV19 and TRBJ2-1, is DGGITQSPKYLFRKEGQNVTLSCEQNLNHDAMYWYRQDPGQGLRLIYYSQIVNDFQKGDIAEGYSVSREKKESFPLTVTSAQKNPTAFYLCASSILAGGRNEQFFGPGTRLTVL.

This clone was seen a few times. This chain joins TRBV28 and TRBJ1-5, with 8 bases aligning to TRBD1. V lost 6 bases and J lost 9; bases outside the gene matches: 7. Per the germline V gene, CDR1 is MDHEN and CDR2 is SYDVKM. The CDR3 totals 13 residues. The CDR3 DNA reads TGTGCCAGCAGGGGGACAGGTCATGGGCCCCAGCATTTT. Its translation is CASRGTGHGPQHF.

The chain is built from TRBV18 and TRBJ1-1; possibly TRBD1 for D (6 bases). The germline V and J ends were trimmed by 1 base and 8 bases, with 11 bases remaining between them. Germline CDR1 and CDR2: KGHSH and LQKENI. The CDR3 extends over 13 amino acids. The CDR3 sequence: CASSPREGDEAFF. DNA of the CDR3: TGTGCCAGCTCACCACGGGAGGGGGACGAAGCTTTCTTT.

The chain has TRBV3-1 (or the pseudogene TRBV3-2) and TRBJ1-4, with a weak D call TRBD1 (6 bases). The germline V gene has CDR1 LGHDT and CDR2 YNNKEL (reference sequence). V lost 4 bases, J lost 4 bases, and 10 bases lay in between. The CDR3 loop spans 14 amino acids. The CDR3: CASSPYRDNEKLFF. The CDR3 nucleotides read TGTGCCAGCAGCCCTTACAGGGATAATGAAAAACTGTTTTTT.

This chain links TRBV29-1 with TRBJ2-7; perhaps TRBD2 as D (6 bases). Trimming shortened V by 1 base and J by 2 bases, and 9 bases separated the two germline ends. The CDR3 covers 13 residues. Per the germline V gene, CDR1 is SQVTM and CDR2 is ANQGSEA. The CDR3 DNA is TGCAGCGTTGAAGTCGGGGGTGCCTACGAGCAGTACTTC. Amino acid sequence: CSVEVGGAYEQYF.

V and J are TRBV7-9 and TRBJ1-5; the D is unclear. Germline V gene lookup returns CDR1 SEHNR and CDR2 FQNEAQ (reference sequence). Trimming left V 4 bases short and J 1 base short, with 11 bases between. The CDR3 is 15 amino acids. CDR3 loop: CASSSIFESNQPQHF. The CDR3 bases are TGTGCCAGCAGCTCCATCTTTGAGAGCAATCAGCCCCAGCATTTT.

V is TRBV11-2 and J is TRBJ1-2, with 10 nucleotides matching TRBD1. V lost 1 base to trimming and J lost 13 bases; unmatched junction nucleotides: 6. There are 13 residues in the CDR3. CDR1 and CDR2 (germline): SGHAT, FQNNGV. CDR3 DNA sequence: TGTGCCAGCAGCTTAGTTCCCGGGACAGGGGTCACCTTC. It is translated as CASSLVPGTGVTF.

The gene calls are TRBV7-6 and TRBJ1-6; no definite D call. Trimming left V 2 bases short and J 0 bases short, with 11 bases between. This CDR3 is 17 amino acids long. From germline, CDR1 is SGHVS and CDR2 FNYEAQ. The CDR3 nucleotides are TGTGCCAGCAGCTTAATTATGGAGAGCTCCTATAATTCACCCCTCCACTTT. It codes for CASSLIMESSYNSPLHF.